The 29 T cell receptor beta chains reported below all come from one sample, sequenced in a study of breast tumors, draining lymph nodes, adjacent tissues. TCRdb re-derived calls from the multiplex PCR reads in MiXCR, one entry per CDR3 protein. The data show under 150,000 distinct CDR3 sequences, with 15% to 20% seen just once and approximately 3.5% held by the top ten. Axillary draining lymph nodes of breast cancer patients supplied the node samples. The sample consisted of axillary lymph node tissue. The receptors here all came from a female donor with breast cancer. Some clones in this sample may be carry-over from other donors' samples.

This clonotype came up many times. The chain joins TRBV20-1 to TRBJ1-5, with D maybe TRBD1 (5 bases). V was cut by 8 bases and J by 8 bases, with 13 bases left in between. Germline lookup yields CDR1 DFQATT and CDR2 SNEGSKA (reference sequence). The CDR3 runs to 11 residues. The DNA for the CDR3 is TGCAGTTCAGGCCGAGGGGAGCCCCAGCATTTT. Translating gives CSSGRGEPQHF.

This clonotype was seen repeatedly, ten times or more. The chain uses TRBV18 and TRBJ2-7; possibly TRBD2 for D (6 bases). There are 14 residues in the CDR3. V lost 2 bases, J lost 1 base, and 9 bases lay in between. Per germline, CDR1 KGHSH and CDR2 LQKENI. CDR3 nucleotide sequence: TGTGCCAGCTCACCAACGGGGGATTCCTACGAGCAGTACTTC. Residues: CASSPTGDSYEQYF.

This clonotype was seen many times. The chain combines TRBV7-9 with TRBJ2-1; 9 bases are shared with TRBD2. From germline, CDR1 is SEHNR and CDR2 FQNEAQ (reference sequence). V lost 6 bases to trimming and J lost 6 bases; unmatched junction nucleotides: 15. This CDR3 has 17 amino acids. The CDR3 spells CASRRLLSGRQGNEQFF. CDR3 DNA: TGTGCCAGCAGACGCCTCCTTAGCGGGAGACAGGGCAATGAGCAGTTCTTC.

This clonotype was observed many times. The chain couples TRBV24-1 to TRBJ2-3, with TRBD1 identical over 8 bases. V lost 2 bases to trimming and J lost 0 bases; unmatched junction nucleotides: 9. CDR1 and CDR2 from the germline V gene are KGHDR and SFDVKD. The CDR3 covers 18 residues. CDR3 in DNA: TGTGCCACCAGTGATTCAACTGGACAGGGACCGAGCACAGATACGCAGTATTTT. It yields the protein CATSDSTGQGPSTDTQYF.

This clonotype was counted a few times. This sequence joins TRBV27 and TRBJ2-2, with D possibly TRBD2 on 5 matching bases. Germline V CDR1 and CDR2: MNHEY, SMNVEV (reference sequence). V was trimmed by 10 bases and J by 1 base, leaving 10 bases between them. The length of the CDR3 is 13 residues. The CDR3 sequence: CATAEGNTGELFF. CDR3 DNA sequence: TGTGCCACCGCCGAGGGGAACACCGGGGAGCTGTTTTTT.

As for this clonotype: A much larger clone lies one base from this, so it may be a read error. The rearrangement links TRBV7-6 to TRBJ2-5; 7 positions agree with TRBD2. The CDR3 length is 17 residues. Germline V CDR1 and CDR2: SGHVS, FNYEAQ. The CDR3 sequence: CASSPRLVGRTQEAQYF. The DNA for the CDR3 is TGTGCCAGCAGCCCACGCTTGGTCGGGAGGACCCAAGAGGCCCAGTACTTC.

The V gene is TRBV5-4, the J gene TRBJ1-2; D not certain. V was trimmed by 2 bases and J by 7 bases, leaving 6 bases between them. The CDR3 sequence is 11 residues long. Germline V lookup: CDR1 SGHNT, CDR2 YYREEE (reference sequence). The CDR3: CASSFNSGYTF. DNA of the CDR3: TGTGCCAGCAGCTTTAATAGTGGCTACACCTTC.

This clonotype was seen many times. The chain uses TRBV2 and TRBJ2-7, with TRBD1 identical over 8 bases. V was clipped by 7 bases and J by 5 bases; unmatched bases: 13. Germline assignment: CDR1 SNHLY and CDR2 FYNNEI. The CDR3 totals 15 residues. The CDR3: CASTRDLAGGNEQYF. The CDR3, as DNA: TGTGCCAGCACGAGGGACTTGGCAGGGGGCAACGAGCAGTACTTC.

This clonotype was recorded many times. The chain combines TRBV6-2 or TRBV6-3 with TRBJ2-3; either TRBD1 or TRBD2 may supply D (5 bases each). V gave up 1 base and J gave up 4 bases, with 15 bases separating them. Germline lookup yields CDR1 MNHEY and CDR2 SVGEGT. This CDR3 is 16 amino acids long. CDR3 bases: TGTGCCAGCAGTTACTACCCGGGTGGGGACCCAGATACGCAGTATTTT. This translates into CASSYYPGGDPDTQYF.

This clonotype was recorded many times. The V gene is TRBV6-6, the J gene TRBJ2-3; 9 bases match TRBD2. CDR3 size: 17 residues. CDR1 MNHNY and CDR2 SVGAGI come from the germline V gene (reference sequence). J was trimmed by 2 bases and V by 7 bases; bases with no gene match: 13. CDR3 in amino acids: CASKGREGTDNTDTQYF. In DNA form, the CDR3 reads TGTGCCAGCAAGGGGCGGGAGGGGACCGATAACACAGATACGCAGTATTTT.

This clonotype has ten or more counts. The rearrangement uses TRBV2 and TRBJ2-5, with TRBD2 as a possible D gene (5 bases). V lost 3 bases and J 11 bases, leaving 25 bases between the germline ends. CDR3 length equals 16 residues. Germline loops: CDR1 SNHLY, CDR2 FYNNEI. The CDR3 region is CASSEGWRAAGNIQYF. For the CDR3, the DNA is TGTGCCAGCAGTGAGGGGTGGCGGGCAGCCGGTAATATTCAGTACTTC.

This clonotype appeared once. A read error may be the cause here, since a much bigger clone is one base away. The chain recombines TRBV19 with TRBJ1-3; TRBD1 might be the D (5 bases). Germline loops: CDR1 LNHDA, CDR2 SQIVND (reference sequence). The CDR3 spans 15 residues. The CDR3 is CASSKGLSSGNTIHF. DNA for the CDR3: TGTGCCAGTAGTAAGGGACTAAGCTCTGGAAACACCATACATTTT.

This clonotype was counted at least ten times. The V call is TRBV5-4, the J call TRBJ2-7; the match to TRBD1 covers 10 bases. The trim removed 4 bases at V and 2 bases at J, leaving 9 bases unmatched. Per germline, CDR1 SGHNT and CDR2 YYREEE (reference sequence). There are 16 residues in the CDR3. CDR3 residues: CASSPYPGQGAYEQYF. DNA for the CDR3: TGTGCCAGCAGCCCCTACCCCGGACAGGGGGCCTACGAGCAGTACTTC.

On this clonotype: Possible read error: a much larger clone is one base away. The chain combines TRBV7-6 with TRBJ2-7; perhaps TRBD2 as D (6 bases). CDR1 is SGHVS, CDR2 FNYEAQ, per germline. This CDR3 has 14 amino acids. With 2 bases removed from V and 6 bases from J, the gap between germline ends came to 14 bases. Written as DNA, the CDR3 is TGTGCCAGCAGCTTAAGGGCGGGGACCCTCGAGCAGTACTTC. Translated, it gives CASSLRAGTLEQYF. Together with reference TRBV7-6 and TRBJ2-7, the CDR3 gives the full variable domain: GAGVSQSPRYKVTKRGQDVALRCDPISGHVSLYWYRQALGQGPEFLTYFNYEAQQDKSGLPNDRFSAERPEGSISTLTIQRTEQRDSAMYRCASSLRAGTLEQYFGPGTRLTVT.

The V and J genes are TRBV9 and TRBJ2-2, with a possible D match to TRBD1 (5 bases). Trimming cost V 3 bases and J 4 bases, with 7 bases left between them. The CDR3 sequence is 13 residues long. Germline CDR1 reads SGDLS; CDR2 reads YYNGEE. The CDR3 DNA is TGTGCCAGCAGCGAGCAGGGCACCGGGGAGCTGTTTTTT. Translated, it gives CASSEQGTGELFF.

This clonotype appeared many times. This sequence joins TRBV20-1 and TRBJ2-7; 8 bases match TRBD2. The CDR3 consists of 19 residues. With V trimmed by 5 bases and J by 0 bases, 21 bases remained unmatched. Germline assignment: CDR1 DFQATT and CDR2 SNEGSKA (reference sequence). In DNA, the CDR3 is TGCAGTGCTCCAATCTTCCTAGCGGGCCGCCTCTTATCCTCCTACGAGCAGTACTTC. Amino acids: CSAPIFLAGRLLSSYEQYF.

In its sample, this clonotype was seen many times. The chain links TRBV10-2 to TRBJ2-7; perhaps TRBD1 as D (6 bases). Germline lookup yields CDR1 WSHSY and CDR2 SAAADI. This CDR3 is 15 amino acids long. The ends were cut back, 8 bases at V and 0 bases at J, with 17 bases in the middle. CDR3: CASSPNSGASYEQYF. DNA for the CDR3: TGCGCCAGCTCCCCTAATTCAGGGGCCTCCTACGAGCAGTACTTC.

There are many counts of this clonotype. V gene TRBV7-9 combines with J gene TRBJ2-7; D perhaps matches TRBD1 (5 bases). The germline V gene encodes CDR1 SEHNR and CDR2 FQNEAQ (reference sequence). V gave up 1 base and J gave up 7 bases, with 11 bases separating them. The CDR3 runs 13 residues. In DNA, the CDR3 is TGTGCCAGCAGCTTAGGCGAAGGGGATGAGCAGTACTTC. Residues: CASSLGEGDEQYF.

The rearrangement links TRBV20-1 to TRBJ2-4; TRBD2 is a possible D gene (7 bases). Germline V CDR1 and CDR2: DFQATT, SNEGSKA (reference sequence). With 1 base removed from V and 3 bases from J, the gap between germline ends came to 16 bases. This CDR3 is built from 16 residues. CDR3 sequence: CSARVRGANDKNIQYF. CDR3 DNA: TGCAGTGCTAGAGTTCGGGGGGCGAATGACAAAAACATTCAGTACTTC.

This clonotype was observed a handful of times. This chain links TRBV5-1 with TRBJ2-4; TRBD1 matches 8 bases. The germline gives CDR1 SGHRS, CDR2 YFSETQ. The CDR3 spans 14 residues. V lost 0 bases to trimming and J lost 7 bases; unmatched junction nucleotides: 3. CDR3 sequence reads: CASSLEGQGNIQYF. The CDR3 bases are TGCGCCAGCAGCTTGGAAGGACAGGGCAACATTCAGTACTTC. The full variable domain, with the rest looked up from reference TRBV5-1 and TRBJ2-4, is KAGVTQTPRYLIKTRGQQVTLSCSPISGHRSVSWYQQTPGQGLQFLFEYFSETQRNKGNFPGRFSGRQFSNSRSEMNVSTLELGDSALYLCASSLEGQGNIQYFGAGTRLSVL.

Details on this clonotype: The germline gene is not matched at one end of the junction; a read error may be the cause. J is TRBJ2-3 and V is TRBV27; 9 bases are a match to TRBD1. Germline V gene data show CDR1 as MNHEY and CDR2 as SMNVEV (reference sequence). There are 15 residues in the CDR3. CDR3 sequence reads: CACSPRTGAADTQYF. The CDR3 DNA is TGTGCCTGCAGTCCCCGGACAGGGGCGGCAGATACGCAGTATTTT.

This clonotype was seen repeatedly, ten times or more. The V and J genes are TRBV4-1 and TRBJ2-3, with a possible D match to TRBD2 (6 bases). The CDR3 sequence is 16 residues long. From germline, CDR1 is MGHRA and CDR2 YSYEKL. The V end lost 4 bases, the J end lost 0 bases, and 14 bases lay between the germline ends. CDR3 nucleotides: TGCGCCAGCAGCCCTGGAGCGGGCACTAGCACAGATACGCAGTATTTT. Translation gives CASSPGAGTSTDTQYF.

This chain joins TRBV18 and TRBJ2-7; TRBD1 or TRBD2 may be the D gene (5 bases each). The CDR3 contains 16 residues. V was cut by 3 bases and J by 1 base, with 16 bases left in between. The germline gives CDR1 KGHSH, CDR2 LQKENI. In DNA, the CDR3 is TGTGCCAGCTCACCCGCCGGGGCAGGGTTTTCCTACGAGCAGTACTTC. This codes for CASSPAGAGFSYEQYF.

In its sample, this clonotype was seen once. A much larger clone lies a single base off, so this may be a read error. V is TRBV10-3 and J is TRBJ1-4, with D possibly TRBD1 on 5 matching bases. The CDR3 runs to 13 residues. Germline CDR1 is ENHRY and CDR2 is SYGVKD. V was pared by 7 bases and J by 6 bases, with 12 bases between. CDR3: CAINTGADEKLFF. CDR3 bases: TGTGCCATCAACACCGGGGCAGATGAAAAACTGTTTTTT.

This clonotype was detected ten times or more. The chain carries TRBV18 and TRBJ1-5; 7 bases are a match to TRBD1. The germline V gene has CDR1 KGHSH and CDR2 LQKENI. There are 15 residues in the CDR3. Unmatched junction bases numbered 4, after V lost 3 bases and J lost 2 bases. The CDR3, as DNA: TGTGCCAGCTCACCTTCGACAGGGCGCAATCAGCCCCAGCATTTT. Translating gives CASSPSTGRNQPQHF.

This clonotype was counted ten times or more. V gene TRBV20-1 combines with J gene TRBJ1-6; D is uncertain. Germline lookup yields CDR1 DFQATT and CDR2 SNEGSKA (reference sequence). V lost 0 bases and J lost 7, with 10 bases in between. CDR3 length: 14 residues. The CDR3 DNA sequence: TGCAGTGCTAGAGATTCCTACCGAAATTCACCCCTCCACTTT. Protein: CSARDSYRNSPLHF.

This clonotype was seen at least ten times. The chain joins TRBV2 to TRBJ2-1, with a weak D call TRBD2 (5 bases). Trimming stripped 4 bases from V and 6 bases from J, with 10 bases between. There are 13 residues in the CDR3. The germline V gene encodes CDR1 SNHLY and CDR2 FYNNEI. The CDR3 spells CASSGLASNEQFF. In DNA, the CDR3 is TGTGCCAGCAGTGGGCTAGCCTCCAATGAGCAGTTCTTC.

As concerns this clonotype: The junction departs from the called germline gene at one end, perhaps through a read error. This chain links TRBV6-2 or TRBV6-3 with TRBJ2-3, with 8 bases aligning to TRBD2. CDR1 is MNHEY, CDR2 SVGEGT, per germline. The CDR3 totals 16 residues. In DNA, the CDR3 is TGTGCCAGCAGAAAGCGTATTAGCGGGAACACAGGTACGCAGTATTTT. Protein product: CASRKRISGNTGTQYF.

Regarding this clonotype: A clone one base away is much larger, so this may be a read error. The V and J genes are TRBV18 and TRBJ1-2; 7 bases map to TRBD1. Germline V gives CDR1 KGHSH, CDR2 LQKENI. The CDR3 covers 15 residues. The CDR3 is CASSRGTAPHYGHTF. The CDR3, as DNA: TGTGCCAGCTCACGGGGGACAGCCCCTCACTATGGCCACACCTTC.